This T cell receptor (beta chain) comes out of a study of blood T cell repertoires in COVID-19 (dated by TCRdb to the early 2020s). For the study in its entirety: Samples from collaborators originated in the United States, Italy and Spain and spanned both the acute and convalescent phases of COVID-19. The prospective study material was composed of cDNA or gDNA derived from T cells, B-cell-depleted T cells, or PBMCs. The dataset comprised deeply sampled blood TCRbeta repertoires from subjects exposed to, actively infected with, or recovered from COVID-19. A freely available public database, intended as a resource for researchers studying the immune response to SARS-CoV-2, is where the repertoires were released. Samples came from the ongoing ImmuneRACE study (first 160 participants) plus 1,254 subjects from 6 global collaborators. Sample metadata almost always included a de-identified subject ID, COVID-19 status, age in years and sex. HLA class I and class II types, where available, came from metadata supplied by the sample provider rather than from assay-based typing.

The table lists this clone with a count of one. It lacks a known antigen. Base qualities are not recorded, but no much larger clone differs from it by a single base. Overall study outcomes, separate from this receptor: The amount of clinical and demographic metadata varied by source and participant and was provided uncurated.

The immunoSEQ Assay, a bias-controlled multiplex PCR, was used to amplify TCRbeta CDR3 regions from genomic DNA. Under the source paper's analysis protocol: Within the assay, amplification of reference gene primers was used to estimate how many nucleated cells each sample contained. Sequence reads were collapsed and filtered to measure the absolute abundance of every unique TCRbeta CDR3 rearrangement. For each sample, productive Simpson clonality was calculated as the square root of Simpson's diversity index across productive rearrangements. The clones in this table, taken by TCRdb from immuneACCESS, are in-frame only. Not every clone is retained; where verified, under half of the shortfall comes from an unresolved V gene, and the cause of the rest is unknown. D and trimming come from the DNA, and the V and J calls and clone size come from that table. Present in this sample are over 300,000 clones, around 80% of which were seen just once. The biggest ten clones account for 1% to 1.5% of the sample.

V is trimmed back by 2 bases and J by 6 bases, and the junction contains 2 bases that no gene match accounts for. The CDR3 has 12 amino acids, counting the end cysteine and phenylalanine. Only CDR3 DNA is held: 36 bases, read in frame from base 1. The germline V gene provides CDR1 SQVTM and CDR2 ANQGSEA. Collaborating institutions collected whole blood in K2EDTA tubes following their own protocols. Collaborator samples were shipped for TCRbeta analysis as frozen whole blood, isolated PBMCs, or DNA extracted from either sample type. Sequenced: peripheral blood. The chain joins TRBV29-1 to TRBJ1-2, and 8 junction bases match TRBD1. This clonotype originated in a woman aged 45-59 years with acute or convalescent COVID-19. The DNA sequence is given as TGCAGCGTTGAAAACAGGGGGGATGGCTACACCTTC. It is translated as CSVENRGDGYTF.